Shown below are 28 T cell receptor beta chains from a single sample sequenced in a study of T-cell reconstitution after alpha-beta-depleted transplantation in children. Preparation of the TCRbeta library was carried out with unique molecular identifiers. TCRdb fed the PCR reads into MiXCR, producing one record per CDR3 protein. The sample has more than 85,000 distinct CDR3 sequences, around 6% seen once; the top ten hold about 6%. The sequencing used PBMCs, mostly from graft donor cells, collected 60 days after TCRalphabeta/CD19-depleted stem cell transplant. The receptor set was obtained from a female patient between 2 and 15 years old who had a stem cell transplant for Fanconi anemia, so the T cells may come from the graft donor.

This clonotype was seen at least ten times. The CDR3 protein is CSARKGPPGELFF. For the CDR3, the DNA is TGCAGTGCTAGGAAGGGTCCCCCCGGGGAGCTGTTTTTT. The chain employs TRBV20-1 and TRBJ2-2; D unclear. Germline lookup yields CDR1 DFQATT and CDR2 SNEGSKA (reference sequence). This CDR3 region has 13 residues. V lost 3 bases, J lost 6 bases, and 11 bases lay in between.

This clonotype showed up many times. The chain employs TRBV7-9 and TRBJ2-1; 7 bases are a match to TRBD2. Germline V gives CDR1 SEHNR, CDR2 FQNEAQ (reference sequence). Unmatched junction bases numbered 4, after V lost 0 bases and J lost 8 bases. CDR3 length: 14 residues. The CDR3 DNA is TGTGCCAGCAGCTTAGCGGGAGGGCCTTATGAGCAGTTCTTC. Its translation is CASSLAGGPYEQFF.

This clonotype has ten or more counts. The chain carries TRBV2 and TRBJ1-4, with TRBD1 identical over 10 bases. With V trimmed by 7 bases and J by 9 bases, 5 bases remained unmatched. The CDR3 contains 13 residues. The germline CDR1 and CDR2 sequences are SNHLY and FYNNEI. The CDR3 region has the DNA TGTGCCAGCAACCGGGACAGGGGAAAAAAACTGTTTTTT. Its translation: CASNRDRGKKLFF.

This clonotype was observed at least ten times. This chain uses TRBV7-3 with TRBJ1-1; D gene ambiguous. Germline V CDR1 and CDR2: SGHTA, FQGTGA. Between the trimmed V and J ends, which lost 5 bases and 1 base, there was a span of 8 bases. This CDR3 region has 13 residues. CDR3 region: CASSRMRNTEAFF. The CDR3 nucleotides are TGTGCCAGCAGCCGAATGCGGAACACTGAAGCTTTCTTT.

In DNA, the CDR3 is TGTGCCAGCAGCCCGGTCGATAGCCTCCGCAATGAGCAGTTCTTC. It codes for CASSPVDSLRNEQFF. The V gene is TRBV4-2, the J gene TRBJ2-1; D is ambiguous. V was shortened by 4 bases and J by 6 bases, with 16 bases between the two germline ends. CDR3 size: 15 residues. Germline lookup yields CDR1 LGHNA and CDR2 YNFKEQ.

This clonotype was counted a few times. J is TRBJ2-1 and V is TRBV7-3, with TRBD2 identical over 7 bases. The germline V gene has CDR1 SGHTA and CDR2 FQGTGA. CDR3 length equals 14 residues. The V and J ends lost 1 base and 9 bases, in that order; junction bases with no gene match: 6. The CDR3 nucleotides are TGTGCCAGCAGCTTAAGTCGGGGGGTGGGTGAGCAGTTCTTC. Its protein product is CASSLSRGVGEQFF.

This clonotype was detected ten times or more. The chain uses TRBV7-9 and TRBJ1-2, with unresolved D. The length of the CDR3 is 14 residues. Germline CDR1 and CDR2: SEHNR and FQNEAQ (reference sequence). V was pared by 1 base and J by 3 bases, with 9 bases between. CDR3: CASSLGAGYYGYTF. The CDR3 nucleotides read TGTGCCAGCAGCTTAGGGGCGGGCTACTATGGCTACACCTTC.

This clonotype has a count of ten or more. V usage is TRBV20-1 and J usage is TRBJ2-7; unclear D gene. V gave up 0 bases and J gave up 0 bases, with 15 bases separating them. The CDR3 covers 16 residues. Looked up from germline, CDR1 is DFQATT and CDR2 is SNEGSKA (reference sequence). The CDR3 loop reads CSARDWVPGRSYEQYF. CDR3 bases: TGCAGTGCTAGAGATTGGGTGCCAGGACGCTCCTACGAGCAGTACTTC.

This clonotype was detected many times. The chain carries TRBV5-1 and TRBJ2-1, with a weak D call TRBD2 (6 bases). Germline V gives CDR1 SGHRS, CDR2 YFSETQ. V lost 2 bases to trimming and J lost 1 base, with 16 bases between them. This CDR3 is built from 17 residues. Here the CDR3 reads CASSFGGSRASYNEQFF. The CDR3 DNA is TGCGCCAGCAGCTTTGGGGGGAGCAGGGCATCCTACAATGAGCAGTTCTTC. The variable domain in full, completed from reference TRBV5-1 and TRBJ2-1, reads KAGVTQTPRYLIKTRGQQVTLSCSPISGHRSVSWYQQTPGQGLQFLFEYFSETQRNKGNFPGRFSGRQFSNSRSEMNVSTLELGDSALYLCASSFGGSRASYNEQFFGPGTRLTVL.

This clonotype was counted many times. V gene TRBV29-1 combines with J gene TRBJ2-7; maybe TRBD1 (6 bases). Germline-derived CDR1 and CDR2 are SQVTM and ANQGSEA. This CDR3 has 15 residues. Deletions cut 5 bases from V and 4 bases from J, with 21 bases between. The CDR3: CSVLPTGGTGYEQYF. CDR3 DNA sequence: TGCAGCGTTCTACCGACTGGGGGCACGGGTTACGAGCAGTACTTC.

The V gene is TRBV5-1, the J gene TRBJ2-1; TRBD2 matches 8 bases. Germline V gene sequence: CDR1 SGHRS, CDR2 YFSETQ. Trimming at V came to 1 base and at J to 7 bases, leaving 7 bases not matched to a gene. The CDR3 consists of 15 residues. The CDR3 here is CASSLPGGGVNEQFF. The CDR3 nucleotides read TGCGCCAGCAGCTTGCCGGGAGGGGGGGTAAATGAGCAGTTCTTC. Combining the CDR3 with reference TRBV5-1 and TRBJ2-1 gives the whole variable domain KAGVTQTPRYLIKTRGQQVTLSCSPISGHRSVSWYQQTPGQGLQFLFEYFSETQRNKGNFPGRFSGRQFSNSRSEMNVSTLELGDSALYLCASSLPGGGVNEQFFGPGTRLTVL.

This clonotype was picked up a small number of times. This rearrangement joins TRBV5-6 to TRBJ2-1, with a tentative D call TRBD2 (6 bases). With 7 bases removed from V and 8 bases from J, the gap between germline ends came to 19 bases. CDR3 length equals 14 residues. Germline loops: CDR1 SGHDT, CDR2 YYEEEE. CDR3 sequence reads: CASRRDWEVDEQFF. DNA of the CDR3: TGTGCCAGCCGCCGGGACTGGGAGGTCGATGAGCAGTTCTTC. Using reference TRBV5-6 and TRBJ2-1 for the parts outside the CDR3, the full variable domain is DAGVTQSPTHLIKTRGQQVTLRCSPKSGHDTVSWYQQALGQGPQFIFQYYEEEERQRGNFPDRFSGHQFPNYSSELNVNALLLGDSALYLCASRRDWEVDEQFFGPGTRLTVL.

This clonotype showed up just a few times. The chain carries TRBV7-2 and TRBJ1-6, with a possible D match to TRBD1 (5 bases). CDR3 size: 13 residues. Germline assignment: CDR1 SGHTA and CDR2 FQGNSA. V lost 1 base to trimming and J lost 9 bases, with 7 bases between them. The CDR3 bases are TGTGCCAGCAGCTTAGTCCAGGGTTCACCCCTCCACTTT. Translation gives CASSLVQGSPLHF.

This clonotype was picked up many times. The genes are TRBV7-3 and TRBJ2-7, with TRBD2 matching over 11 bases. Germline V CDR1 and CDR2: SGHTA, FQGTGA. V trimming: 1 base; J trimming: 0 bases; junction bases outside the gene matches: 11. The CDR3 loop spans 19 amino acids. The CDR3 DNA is TGTGCCAGCAGCTTAAGAGGGACTAGCGGATTAATTAGCTCCTACGAGCAGTACTTC. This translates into CASSLRGTSGLISSYEQYF.

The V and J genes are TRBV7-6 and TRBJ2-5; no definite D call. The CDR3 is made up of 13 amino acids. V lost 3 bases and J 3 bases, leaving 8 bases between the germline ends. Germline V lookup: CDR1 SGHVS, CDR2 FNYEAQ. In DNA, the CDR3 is TGTGCCAGCAGCTTTGACCCTGAAGAGACCCAGTACTTC. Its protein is CASSFDPEETQYF.

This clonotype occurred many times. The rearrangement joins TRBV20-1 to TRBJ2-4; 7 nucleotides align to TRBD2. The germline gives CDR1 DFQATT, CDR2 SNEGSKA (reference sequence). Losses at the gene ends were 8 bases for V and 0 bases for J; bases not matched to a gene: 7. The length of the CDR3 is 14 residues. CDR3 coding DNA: TGCAGTATTACACGGGGGGTAGCCAAAAACATTCAGTACTTC. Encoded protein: CSITRGVAKNIQYF.

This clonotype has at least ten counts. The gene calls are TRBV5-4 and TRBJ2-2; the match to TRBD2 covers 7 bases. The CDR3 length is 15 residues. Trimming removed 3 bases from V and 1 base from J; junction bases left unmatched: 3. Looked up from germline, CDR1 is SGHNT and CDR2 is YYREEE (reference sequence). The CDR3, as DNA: TGTGCCAGCAGCTCACTAGCGAGGAACACCGGGGAGCTGTTTTTT. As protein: CASSSLARNTGELFF.

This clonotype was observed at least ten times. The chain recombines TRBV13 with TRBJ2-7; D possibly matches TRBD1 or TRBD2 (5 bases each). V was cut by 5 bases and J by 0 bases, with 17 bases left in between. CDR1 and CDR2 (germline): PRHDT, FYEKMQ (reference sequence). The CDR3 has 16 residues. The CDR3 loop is CASSDRAAIDSYEQYF. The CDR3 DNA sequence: TGTGCCAGCAGCGACAGAGCGGCGATCGACTCCTACGAGCAGTACTTC.

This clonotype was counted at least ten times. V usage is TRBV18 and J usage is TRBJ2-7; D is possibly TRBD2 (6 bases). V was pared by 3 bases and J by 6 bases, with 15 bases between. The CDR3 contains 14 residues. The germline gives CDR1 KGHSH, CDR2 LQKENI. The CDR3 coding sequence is TGTGCCAGCTCACCGAACCGGGAGCGAGCCGAGCAGTACTTC. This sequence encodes CASSPNRERAEQYF.

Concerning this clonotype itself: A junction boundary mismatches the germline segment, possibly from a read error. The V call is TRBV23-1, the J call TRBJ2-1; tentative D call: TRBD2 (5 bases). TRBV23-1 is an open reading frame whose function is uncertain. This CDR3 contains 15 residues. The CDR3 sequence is CASSQSPSSNNEQFF. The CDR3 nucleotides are TGCGCCAGCAGTCAATCGCCTAGCTCCAACAATGAGCAGTTCTTC.

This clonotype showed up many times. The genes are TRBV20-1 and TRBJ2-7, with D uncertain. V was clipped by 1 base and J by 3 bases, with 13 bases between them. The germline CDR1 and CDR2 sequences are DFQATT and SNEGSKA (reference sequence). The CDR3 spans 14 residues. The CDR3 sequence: CSARGTLLGYEQYF. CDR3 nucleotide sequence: TGCAGTGCTAGAGGGACCCTGTTAGGCTACGAGCAGTACTTC.

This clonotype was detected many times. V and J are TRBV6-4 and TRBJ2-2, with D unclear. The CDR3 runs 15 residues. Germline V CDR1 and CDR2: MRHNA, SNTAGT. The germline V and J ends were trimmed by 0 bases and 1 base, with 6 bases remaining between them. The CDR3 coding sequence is TGTGCCAGCAGTGACTCAGCAGGGAACACCGGGGAGCTGTTTTTT. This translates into CASSDSAGNTGELFF.

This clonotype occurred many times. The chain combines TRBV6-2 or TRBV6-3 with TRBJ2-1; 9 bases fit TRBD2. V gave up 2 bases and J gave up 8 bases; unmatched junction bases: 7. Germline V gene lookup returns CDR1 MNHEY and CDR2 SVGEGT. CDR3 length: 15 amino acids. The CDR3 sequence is CASSYSTSGWYEQFF. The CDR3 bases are TGTGCCAGCAGTTACAGTACTAGCGGGTGGTATGAGCAGTTCTTC.

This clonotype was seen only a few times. The DNA for the CDR3 is TGTGCCAGCAGCGTAGGACTAGCGGGGGTGCCCCCCCTCACAGATACGCAGTATTTT. Translated, it gives CASSVGLAGVPPLTDTQYF. The V gene is TRBV9, the J gene TRBJ2-3, with 12 bases aligning to TRBD2. Germline V gene sequence: CDR1 SGDLS, CDR2 YYNGEE. The trim removed 0 bases at V and 2 bases at J, leaving 10 bases unmatched. The CDR3 is made up of 19 amino acids.

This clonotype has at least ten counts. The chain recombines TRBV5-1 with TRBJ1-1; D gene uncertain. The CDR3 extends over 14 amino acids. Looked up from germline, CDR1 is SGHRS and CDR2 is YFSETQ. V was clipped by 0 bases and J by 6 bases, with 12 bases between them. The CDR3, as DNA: TGCGCCAGCAGCTTGGATCACGGCGGGGCTGAAGCTTTCTTT. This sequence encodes CASSLDHGGAEAFF.

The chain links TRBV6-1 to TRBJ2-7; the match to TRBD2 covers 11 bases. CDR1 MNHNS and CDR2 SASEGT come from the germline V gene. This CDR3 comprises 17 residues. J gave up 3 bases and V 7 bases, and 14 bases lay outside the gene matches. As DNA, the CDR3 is TGTGCCAGCAAGTGGAATCCTAGCGGGGGGACCCTCTACGAGCAGTACTTC. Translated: CASKWNPSGGTLYEQYF.

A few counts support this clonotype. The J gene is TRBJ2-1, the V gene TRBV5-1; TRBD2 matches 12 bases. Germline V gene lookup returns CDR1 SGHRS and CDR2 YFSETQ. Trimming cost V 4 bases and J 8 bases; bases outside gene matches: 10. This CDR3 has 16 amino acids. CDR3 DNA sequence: TGCGCCAGCAGCCCCTGGGGACTAGCGGGCGGAGATGAGCAGTTCTTC. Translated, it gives CASSPWGLAGGDEQFF.

CDR3 loop: CSAGLGRGDTQYF. The CDR3 DNA reads as TGCAGTGCTGGGTTAGGGCGAGGGGATACGCAGTATTTT. The chain links TRBV20-1 to TRBJ2-3; D is possibly TRBD2 (5 bases). V was cut by 5 bases and J by 6 bases, with 15 bases left in between. CDR1 and CDR2 (germline): DFQATT, SNEGSKA (reference sequence). This CDR3 contains 13 residues.